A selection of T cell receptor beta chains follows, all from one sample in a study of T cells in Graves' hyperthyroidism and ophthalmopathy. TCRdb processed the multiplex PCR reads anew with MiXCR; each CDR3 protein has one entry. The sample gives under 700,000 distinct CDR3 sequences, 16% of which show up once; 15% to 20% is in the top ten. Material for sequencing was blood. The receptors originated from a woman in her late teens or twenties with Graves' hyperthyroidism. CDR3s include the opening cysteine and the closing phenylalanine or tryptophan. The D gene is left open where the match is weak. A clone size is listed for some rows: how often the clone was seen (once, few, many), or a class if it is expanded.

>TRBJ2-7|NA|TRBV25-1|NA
TGTGCCAGCCTAACAGGTGCGTCCGGTATCTACGAGCAGTACTTC
CASLTGASGIYEQYF
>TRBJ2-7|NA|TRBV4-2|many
TGTGCCAGCAGCCAAGATTTGGACTCCTCCTACGAGCAGTACTTC
CASSQDLDSSYEQYF
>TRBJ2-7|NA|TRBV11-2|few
TGTGCCAGCAGTTACACCTCCTTGGCCCCGCAGAGGGAGCAGTACTTC
CASSYTSLAPQREQYF
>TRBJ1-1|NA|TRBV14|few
TGTGCCAGCAGCCAAGATTTTTTCCGGCGCCCTGAGAACACTGAAGCTTTCTTT
CASSQDFFRRPENTEAFF
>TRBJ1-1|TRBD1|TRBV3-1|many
TGTGCCAGCAGCGCGACAGGGGAGAACACTGAAGCTTTCTTT
CASSATGENTEAFF
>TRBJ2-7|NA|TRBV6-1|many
TGTGCCAGCAGGGTCGATGGGGCCAGCTCCTACGAGCAGTACTTC
CASRVDGASSYEQYF
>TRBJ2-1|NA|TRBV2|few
TGTGCCAGCAGTGAACCGGAGGTGTGGGGGGCTGCCTACAATGAGCAGTTCTTC
CASSEPEVWGAAYNEQFF
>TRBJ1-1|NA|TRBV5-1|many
TGCGCCAGCAGCTTGGTACCAGCCCGGAACACTGAAGCTTTCTTT
CASSLVPARNTEAFF
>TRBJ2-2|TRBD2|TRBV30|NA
TGTGCCTGCTTAGCGGGACCCACCGGGGAGCTGTTTTTT
CACLAGPTGELFF
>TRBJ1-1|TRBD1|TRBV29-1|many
TGCAGCGTGGAAAGACAGGGAATTGAAGCTTTCTTT
CSVERQGIEAFF
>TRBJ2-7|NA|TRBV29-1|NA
TGCAGCGCCACCCCGAGGGGGTTGAAAGGCGAGCAGTACTTC
CSATPRGLKGEQYF
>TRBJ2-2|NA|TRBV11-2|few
TGTGCCAGCAGCTTATTCCCGGTGAAGAACACCGGGGAGCTGTTTTTT
CASSLFPVKNTGELFF
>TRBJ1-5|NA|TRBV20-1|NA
TGCAGTGTCCCTCAAGGAGGGTCAAATCAGCCCCAGCATTTT
CSVPQGGSNQPQHF
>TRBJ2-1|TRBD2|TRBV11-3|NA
TGTGCCAGCAGCTTATCCCTAGCGGGAGGGGGTGAGCAGTTCTTC
CASSLSLAGGGEQFF
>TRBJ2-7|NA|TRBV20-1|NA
TGCAGTGCCCCGGCCTATTCCTACGAGCTGTACTTC
CSAPAYSYELYF
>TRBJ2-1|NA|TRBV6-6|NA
TGTGCCAGCAGTTACCTCGCAGGGGGGCCCCCCTCTTCTGAGCAGTTCTTC
CASSYLAGGPPSSEQFF
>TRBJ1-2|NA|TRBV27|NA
TGTGCCAGCAAGGACAGAAACTATGGCTACACCTTC
CASKDRNYGYTF
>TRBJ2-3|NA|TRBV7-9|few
TGTGCCAGCAGCCCCGGGGACACAGATACGCGGTATTTT
CASSPGDTDTRYF
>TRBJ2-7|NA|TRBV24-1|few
TGTGCCACCAGTGATTCCGACCCACCCCCGGGCGAGCAGTACTTC
CATSDSDPPPGEQYF
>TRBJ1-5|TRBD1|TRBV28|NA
TGTGCCAGCAGACTTTCCGGGACAGGGGACTGGCAGCCCCAGCATTTT
CASRLSGTGDWQPQHF
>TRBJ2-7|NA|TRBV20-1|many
TGCAGTGCTAGTTCCCCGTCGGGGGTGCAGTACTTC
CSASSPSGVQYF
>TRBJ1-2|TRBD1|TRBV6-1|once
TGTGCCAGCACCCACCCGCCTGACAGGGCTTACGGCTACACCTTC
CASTHPPDRAYGYTF